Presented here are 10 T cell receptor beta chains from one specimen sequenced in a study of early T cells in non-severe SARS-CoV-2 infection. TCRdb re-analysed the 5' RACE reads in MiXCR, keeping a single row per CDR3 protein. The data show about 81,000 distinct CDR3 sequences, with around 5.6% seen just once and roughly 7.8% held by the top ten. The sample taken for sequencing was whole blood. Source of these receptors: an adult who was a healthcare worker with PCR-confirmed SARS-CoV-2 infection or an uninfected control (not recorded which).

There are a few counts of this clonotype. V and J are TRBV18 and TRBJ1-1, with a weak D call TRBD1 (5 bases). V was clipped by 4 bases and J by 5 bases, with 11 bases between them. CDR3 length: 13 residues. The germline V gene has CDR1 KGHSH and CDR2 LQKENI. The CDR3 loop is CASSRPGGTEAFF. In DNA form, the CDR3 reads TGTGCCAGCTCACGGCCTGGGGGGACTGAAGCTTTCTTT.

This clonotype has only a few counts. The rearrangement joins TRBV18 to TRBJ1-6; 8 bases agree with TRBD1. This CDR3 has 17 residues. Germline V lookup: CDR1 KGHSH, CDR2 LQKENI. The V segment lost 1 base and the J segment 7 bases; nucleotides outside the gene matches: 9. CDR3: CASSPQERTGRNSPLHF. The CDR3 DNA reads TGTGCCAGCTCACCACAAGAGAGGACAGGGCGAAATTCACCCCTCCACTTT.

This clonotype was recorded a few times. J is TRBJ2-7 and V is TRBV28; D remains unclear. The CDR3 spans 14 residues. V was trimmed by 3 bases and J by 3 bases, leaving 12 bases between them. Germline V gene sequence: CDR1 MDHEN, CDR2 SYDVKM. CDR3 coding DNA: TGTGCCAGCAGTTTTTCCCTCTTTCTCTACGAGCAGTACTTC. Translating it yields CASSFSLFLYEQYF.

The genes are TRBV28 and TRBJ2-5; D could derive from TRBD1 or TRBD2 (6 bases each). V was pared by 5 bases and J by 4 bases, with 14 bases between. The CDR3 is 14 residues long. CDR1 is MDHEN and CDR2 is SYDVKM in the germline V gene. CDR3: CASSPSRGAETQYF. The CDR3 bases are TGTGCCAGCAGTCCCTCGAGGGGGGCAGAGACCCAGTACTTC.

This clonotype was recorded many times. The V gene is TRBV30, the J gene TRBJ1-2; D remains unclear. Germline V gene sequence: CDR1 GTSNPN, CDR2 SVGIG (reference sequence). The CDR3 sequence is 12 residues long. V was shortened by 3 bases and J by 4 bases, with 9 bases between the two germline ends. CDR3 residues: CAWRVLTYGYTF. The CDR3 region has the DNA TGTGCCTGGAGAGTCTTAACCTATGGCTACACCTTC.

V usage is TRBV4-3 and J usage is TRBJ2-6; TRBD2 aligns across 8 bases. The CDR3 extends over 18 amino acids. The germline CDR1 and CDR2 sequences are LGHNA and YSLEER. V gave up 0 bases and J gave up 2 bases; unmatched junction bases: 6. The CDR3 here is CASSQERAGVPGANVLTF. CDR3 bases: TGCGCCAGCAGCCAAGAAAGAGCGGGAGTCCCTGGGGCCAACGTCCTGACTTTC.

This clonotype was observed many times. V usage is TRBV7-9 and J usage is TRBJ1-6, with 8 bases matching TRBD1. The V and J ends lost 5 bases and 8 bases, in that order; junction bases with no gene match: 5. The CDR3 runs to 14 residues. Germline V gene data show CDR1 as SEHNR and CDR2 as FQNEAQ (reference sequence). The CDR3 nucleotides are TGTGCCAGCAGCCCCGGACAGGGTTATTCACCCCTCCACTTT. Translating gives CASSPGQGYSPLHF.

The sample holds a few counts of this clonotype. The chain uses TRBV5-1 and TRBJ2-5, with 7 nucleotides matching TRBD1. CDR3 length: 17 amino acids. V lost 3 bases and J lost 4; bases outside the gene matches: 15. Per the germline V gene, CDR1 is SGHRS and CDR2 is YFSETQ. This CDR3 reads CASSSGIRDSGGETQYF. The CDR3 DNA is TGCGCCAGCAGCTCGGGAATCCGGGACAGCGGAGGAGAGACCCAGTACTTC.

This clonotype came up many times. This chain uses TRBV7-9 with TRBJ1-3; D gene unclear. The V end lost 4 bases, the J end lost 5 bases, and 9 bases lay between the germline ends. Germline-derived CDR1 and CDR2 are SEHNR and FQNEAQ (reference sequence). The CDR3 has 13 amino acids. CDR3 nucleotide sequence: TGTGCCAGCAGCTCGTATGACAGAAACACCATATATTTT. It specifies CASSSYDRNTIYF.

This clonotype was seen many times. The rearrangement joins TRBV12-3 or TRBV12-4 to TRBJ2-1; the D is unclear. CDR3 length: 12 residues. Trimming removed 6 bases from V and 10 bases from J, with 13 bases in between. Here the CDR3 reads CASSHGGLEQFF. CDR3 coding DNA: TGTGCCAGCAGCCACGGTGGGTTGGAGCAGTTCTTC.